What follows is one T cell receptor beta chain and its context. Trimming cost V 5 bases and J 2 bases, with 14 bases left between them. Germline V gives CDR1 SGHTA, CDR2 FQGTGA. This CDR3 has 15 residues. The data stem from a study of OX40 agonist ivuxolimab in advanced cancers. Study background: Participants averaged 60 years of age (range roughly 23 to 80) and were around 80% male. Partial responses were recorded for three patients, including one with hepatocellular carcinoma and two with cutaneous melanoma.

Produced via immunoSEQ multiplex PCR; TCRdb's table is partial and in-frame only. Among 84,000 or so clones, under 95% were seen once, and the ten largest hold around 0.43%. This TCR derives from an adult with an advanced solid tumor such as melanoma, head and neck, liver or kidney cancer. This specimen consisted of CD4+ or CD8+ T cells sorted from blood, obtained in a trial of the OX40 agonist ivuxolimab. This chain joins TRBV7-3 and TRBJ2-3; tentatively, D is TRBD1 or TRBD2 (5 bases each). The CDR3 here is CASSPGRYHTDTQYF. The DNA of the CDR3 is TGTGCCAGCAGCCCGGGGCGGTACCACACAGATACGCAGTATTTT.